This entry lists 13 T cell receptor beta chains sequenced from one sample in a study of T cell responses to AZD1222 COVID-19 vaccine (dated by TCRdb to about 2021). The time point label, read with the paper, signifies: about 28 days (+/-7) after the second vaccine dose. Libraries were prepared through the immunoSEQ multiplex PCR assay. The clones in this table, taken by TCRdb from immuneACCESS, are in-frame only. Not every clone is retained; where verified, under half of the shortfall comes from an unresolved V gene, and the cause of the rest is unknown. The sample table shows some 120,000 clones, and 70% to 85% are seen once. The ten largest clones represent 27% of the sample. The input for sequencing was peripheral blood, taken 28 days after the second AZD1222 dose. The receptors originated from an adult who received the AZD1222 COVID-19 vaccine.

A few counts support this clone. Other DNA variants within this sample encode the same CDR3. The V and J genes are TRBV19 and TRBJ1-5, with 7 bases that match TRBD1. After removal of 6 bases from V and 2 bases from J, the junction contained 4 bases not matched to a gene. CDR3 length: 14 amino acids. Germline values: CDR1 LNHDA, CDR2 SQIVND (reference sequence). Here the CDR3 DNA reads TGTGCCAGTAGATACGGGACAGGCAATCAGCCCCAGCATTTT. It encodes CASRYGTGNQPQHF.

This chain joins TRBV15 and TRBJ2-3; D may be TRBD2 (5 bases). V dropped 8 bases and J dropped 3 bases, with 12 bases sitting between them. The V gene's germline CDR1 is LNHNV and CDR2 YYDKDF (reference sequence). The CDR3 length is 13 residues. The CDR3 reads CATVKTGTDTQYF. In DNA form, the CDR3 reads TGTGCCACCGTTAAAACGGGGACAGATACGCAGTATTTT.

This clone came up a few times. The chain recombines TRBV29-1 with TRBJ2-5; D may be TRBD1 or TRBD2 (5 bases each). V was pared by 7 bases and J by 4 bases, with 13 bases between. Germline CDR1 SQVTM, CDR2 ANQGSEA. This CDR3 region has 12 residues. CDR3 amino acids: CSGGRQGETQYF. DNA for the CDR3: TGCAGCGGGGGACGACAAGGAGAGACCCAGTACTTC.

The chain employs TRBV20-1 and TRBJ2-3; weak D call: TRBD2 (6 bases). The CDR3 is 16 residues long. Deletions cut 3 bases from V and 3 bases from J, with 19 bases between. Germline values: CDR1 DFQATT, CDR2 SNEGSKA (reference sequence). The CDR3 reads CSASPLLPRGTDTQYF. The DNA of the CDR3 is TGCAGTGCTAGTCCCCTACTTCCCCGGGGGACAGATACGCAGTATTTT.

This chain joins TRBV9 and TRBJ2-7, with 10 bases that match TRBD1. The CDR3 spans 16 residues. The V gene end was trimmed by 4 bases and the J gene end by 2 bases; junction bases not matched to a gene: 9. Germline values: CDR1 SGDLS, CDR2 YYNGEE. The chain's CDR3 is CASSPRAGTGAYEQYF. The CDR3, as DNA: TGTGCCAGCAGCCCGCGAGCCGGGACAGGGGCCTACGAGCAGTACTTC.

In DNA form, the CDR3 reads TGTGCCAGCAGCGTAGAATCCCGTGAAGAAGAGCAGTACTTC. Amino acids: CASSVESREEEQYF. This chain joins TRBV9 and TRBJ2-7; D is unresolved. Germline CDR1 is SGDLS and CDR2 is YYNGEE. The V end was cut by 0 bases, the J end by 7 bases, with 14 bases between. The CDR3 consists of 14 residues.

J is TRBJ1-5 and V is TRBV5-6, with 7 bases matching TRBD1. V dropped 4 bases and J dropped 5; count of bases not matched to a gene: 9. The CDR3 is 15 residues long. Germline V gene sequence: CDR1 SGHDT, CDR2 YYEEEE. The CDR3 DNA follows: TGTGCCAGCAGCCTTAGCTCACAGGGGTATCAGCCCCAGCATTTT. Amino acids: CASSLSSQGYQPQHF.

The gene calls are TRBV4-3 and TRBJ2-5, with D tentatively TRBD2 (5 bases). CDR1 and CDR2 from the germline V gene are LGHNA and YSLEER. Between the trimmed V and J ends, which lost 0 bases and 9 bases, there was a span of 14 bases. The CDR3 length is 14 residues. CDR3: CASSQELSARAQYF. The CDR3 DNA sequence: TGCGCCAGCAGCCAAGAACTTTCGGCGAGGGCCCAGTACTTC.

The sample holds one count of this clone. This rearrangement joins TRBV10-1 to TRBJ1-2; D unresolved. Germline assignment: CDR1 WNHNN and CDR2 SYGVQD (reference sequence). This CDR3 is 13 amino acids long. With 0 bases removed from V and 8 bases from J, the gap between germline ends came to 10 bases. The CDR3 region is CASSESRAGGYTF. The CDR3 bases are TGCGCCAGCAGTGAGTCGAGAGCCGGCGGCTACACCTTC.

V usage is TRBV28 and J usage is TRBJ1-1; D unresolved. V was clipped by 4 bases and J by 1 base, with 13 bases between them. Germline-derived CDR1 and CDR2 are MDHEN and SYDVKM. This CDR3 region has 15 residues. In nucleotides, the CDR3 is TGTGCCAGCAGTTCCCTCAACCCAGAGAACACTGAAGCTTTCTTT. Protein sequence: CASSSLNPENTEAFF.

This clone has only a few counts. The rearrangement joins TRBV6-5 to TRBJ1-1; 7 bases match TRBD1. The germline V gene encodes CDR1 MNHEY and CDR2 SVGAGI. The V and J ends lost 4 bases and 5 bases, in that order; junction bases with no gene match: 10. This CDR3 has 15 residues. CDR3 sequence (DNA): TGTGCCAGCAGTTGGGAATACAGGGGTAGGACTGAAGCTTTCTTT. Its translation is CASSWEYRGRTEAFF.

V usage is TRBV29-1 and J usage is TRBJ2-7, with 13 bases aligning to TRBD2. CDR1 and CDR2 from the germline V gene are SQVTM and ANQGSEA. The CDR3 runs 17 residues. With V trimmed by 7 bases and J by 0 bases, 12 bases remained unmatched. CDR3 in amino acids: CSARGGLAGDFSYEQYF. CDR3 nucleotides: TGCAGCGCCAGAGGAGGACTAGCGGGGGACTTCTCCTACGAGCAGTACTTC.

This clone appeared a few times. The chain recombines TRBV28 with TRBJ2-7, with unresolved D. This CDR3 has 13 residues. Trimming cost V 4 bases and J 0 bases, with 7 bases left between them. CDR1 is MDHEN, CDR2 SYDVKM, per germline. This chain's CDR3 is CASSYQPSYEQYF. The DNA of the CDR3 is TGTGCCAGCAGTTACCAGCCCTCCTACGAGCAGTACTTC.